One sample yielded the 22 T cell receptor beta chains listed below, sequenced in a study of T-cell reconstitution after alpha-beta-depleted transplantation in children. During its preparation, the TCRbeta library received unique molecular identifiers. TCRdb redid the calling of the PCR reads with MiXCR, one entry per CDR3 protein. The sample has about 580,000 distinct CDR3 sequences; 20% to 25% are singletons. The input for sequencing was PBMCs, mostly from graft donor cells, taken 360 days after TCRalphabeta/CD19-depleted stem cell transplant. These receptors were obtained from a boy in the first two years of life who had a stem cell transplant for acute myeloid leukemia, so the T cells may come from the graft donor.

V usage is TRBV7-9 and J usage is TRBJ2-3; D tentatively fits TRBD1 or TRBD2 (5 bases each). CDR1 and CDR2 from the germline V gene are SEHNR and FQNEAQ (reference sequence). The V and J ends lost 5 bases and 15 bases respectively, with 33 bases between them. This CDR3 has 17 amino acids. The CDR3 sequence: CASSGTVHGVSTPVRYF. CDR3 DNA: TGTGCCAGCAGCGGGACGGTCCACGGGGTGTCTACCCCGGTACGCTATTTT.

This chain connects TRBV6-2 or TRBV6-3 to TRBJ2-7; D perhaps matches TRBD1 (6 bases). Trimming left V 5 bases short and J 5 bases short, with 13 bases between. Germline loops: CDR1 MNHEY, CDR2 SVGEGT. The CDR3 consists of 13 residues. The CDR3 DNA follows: TGTGCCAGCAGTACCCCTCCAGGGGACGAGCAGTACTTC. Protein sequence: CASSTPPGDEQYF.

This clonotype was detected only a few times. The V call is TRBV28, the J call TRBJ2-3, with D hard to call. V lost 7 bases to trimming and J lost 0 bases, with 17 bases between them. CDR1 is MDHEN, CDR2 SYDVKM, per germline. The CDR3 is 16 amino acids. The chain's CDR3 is CASNPVVTPSTDTQYF. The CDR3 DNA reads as TGTGCCAGCAATCCGGTAGTTACCCCTAGCACAGATACGCAGTATTTT.

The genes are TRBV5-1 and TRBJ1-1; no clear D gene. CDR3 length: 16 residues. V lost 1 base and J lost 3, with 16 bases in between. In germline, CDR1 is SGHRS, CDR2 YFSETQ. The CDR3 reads CASSLRGVGLDTEAFF. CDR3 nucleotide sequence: TGCGCCAGCAGCTTGCGTGGGGTCGGTTTGGACACTGAAGCTTTCTTT.

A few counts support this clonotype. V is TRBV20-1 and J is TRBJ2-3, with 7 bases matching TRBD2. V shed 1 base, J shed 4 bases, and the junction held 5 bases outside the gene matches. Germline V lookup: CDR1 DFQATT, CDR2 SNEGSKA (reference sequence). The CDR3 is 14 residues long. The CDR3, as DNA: TGCAGTGCTAGAGCGGCGGGGAGGGCAGATACGCAGTATTTT. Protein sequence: CSARAAGRADTQYF.

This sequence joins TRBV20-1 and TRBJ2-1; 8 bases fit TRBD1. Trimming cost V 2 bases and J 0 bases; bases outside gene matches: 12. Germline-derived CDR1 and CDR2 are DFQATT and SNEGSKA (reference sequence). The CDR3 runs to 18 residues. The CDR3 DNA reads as TGCAGTGCTAGAACCCTCCCCCGGACAGGGAGCTCCTACAATGAGCAGTTCTTC. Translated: CSARTLPRTGSSYNEQFF.

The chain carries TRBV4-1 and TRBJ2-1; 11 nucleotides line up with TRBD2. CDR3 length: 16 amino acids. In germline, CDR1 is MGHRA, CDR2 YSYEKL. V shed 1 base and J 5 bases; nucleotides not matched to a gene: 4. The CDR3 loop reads CASSQGLAGGNNEQFF. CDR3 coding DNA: TGCGCCAGCAGCCAAGGCTTAGCGGGGGGGAACAATGAGCAGTTCTTC.

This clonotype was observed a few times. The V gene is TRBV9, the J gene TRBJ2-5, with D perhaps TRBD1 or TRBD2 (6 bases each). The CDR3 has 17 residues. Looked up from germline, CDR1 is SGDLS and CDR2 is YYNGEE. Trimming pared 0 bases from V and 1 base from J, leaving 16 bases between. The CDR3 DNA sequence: TGTGCCAGCAGCGTAGGGGGGGCTAGCGTCTCCCAAGAGACCCAGTACTTC. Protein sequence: CASSVGGASVSQETQYF.

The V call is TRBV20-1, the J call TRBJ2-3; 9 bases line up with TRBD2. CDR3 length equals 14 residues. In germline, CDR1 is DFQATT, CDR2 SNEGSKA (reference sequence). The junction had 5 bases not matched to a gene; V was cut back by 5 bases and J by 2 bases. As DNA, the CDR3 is TGCAGTGCTCCAGCGGGGGGAAACACAGATACGCAGTATTTT. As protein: CSAPAGGNTDTQYF.

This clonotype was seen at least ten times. The CDR3 sequence is CSVDVVREGINYGYTF. The DNA for the CDR3 is TGCAGCGTTGATGTTGTCAGGGAGGGAATCAACTATGGCTACACCTTC. This sequence joins TRBV29-1 and TRBJ1-2, with D possibly being TRBD1 (5 bases). The CDR3 is 16 amino acids. Germline lookup yields CDR1 SQVTM and CDR2 ANQGSEA. The V end was cut by 3 bases, the J end by 2 bases, with 19 bases between.

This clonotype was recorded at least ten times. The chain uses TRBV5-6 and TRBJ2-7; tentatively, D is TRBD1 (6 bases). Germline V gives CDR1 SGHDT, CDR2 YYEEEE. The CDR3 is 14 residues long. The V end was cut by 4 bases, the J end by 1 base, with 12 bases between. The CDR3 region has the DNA TGTGCCAGCAGCGCCCCGGGACAATCCTACGAGCAGTACTTC. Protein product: CASSAPGQSYEQYF.

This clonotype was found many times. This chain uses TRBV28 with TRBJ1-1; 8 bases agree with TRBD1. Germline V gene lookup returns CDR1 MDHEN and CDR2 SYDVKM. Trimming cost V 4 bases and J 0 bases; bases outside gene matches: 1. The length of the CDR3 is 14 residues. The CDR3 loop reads CASSSTGVNTEAFF. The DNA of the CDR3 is TGTGCCAGCAGTTCGACAGGGGTGAACACTGAAGCTTTCTTT.

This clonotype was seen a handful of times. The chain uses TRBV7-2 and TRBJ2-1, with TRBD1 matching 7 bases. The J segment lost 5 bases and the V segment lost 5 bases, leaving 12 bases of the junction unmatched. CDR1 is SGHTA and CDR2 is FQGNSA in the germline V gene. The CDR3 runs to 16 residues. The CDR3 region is CASSRPDRPPHNEQFF. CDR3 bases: TGTGCCAGCAGCCGCCCGGACAGGCCCCCTCACAATGAGCAGTTCTTC.

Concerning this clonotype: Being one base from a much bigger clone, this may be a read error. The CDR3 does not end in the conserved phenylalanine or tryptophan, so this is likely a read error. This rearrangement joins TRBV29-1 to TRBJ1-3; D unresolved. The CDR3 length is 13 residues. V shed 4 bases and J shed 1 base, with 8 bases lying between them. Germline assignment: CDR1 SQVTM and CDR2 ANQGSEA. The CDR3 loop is CSVAPRSGNTIYL. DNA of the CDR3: TGCAGCGTTGCCCCTAGATCTGGAAACACCATATATCTT.

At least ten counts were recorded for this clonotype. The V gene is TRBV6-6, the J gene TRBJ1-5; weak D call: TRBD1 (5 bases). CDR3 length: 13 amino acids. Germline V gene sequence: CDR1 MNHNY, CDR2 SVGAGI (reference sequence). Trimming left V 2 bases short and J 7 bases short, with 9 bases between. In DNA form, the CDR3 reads TGTGCCAGCAGTTACGGGGGGGGGCAGCCCCAGCATTTT. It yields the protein CASSYGGGQPQHF.

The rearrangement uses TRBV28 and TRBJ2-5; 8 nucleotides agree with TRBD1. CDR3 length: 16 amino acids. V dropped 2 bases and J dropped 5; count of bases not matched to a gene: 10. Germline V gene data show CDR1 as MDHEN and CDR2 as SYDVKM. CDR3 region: CASSLGNRGSGETQYF. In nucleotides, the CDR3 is TGTGCCAGCAGTTTAGGGAACAGGGGGTCGGGGGAGACCCAGTACTTC.

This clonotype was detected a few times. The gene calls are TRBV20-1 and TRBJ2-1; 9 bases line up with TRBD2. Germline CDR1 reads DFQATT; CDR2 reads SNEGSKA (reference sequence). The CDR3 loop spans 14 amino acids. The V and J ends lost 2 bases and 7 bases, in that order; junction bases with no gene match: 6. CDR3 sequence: CSARPSGGFNEQFF. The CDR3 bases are TGCAGTGCTAGACCCAGCGGGGGGTTTAATGAGCAGTTCTTC.

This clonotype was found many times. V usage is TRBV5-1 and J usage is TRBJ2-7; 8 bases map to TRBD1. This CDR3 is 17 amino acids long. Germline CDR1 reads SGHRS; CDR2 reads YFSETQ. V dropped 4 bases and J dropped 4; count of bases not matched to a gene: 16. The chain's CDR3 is CASSPSGQGFVSYEQYF. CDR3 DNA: TGCGCCAGCAGCCCCTCCGGACAGGGTTTCGTGTCGTACGAGCAGTACTTC.

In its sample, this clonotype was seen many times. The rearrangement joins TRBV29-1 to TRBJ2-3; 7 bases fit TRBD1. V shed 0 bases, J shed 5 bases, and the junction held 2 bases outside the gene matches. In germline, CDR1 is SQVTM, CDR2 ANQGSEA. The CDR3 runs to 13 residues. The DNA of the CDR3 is TGCAGCGTTGAAGATCCAGGGGGAGATACGCAGTATTTT. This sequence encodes CSVEDPGGDTQYF.

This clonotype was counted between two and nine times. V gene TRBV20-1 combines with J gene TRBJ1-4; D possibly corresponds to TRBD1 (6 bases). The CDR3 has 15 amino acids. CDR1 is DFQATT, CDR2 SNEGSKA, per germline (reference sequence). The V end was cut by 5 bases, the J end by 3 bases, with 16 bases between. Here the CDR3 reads CSARLFRGPNEKLFF. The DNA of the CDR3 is TGCAGTGCTCGACTCTTCAGGGGTCCTAATGAAAAACTGTTTTTT.

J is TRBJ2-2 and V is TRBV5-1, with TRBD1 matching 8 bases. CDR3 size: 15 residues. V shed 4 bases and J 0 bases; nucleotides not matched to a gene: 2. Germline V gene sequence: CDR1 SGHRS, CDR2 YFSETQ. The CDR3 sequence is CASSHRGTNTGELFF. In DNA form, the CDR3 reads TGCGCCAGCAGCCACAGGGGGACGAACACCGGGGAGCTGTTTTTT.

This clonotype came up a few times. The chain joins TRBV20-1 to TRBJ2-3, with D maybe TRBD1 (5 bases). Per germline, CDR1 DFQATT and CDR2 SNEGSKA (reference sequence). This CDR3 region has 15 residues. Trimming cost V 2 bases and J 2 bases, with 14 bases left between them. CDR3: CSARRGETPTDTQYF. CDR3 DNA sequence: TGCAGTGCTAGAAGGGGCGAAACACCCACAGATACGCAGTATTTT.